This TCR beta chain was retrieved from a study of blood T cell repertoires in COVID-19. The wider study: T cells, B-cell-depleted T cells, or PBMCs supplied cDNA or gDNA.

The data were produced by immunoSEQ multiplex PCR, yet TCRdb's version contains in-frame clones alone and is incomplete. The repertoire has about 60,000 clones, roughly 76% of them found once; the top ten carry about 20%. Germline lookup yields CDR1 SEHNR and CDR2 FQNEAQ (reference sequence). This CDR3 region has 15 residues. The V end lost 5 bases, the J end lost 6 bases, and 17 bases lay between the germline ends. Material: peripheral blood. This sequence joins TRBV7-9 and TRBJ2-1, with D tentatively TRBD2 (7 bases). The receptor comes from a man between 50 and 59 years old with active or convalescent COVID-19. CDR3 DNA: TGTGCCAGCAGCCCCCGAGGGGGGGGTACCAATGAGCAGTTCTTC. This codes for CASSPRGGGTNEQFF.